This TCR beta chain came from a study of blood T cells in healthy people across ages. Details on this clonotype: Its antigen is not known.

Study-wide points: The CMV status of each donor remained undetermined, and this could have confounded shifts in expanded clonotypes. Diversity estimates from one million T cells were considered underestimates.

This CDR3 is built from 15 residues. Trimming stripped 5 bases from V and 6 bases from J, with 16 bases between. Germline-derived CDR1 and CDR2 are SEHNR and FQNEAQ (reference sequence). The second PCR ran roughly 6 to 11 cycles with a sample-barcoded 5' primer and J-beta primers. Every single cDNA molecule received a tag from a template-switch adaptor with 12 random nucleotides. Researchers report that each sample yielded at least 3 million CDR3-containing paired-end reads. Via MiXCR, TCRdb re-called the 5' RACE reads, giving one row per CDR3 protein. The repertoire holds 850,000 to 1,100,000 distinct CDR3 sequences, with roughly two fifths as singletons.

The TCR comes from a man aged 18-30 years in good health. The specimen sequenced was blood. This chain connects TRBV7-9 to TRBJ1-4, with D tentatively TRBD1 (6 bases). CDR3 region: CASSQGTGGYEKLFF. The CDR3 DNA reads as TGTGCCAGCAGCCAGGGGACGGGGGGATATGAAAAACTGTTTTTT.